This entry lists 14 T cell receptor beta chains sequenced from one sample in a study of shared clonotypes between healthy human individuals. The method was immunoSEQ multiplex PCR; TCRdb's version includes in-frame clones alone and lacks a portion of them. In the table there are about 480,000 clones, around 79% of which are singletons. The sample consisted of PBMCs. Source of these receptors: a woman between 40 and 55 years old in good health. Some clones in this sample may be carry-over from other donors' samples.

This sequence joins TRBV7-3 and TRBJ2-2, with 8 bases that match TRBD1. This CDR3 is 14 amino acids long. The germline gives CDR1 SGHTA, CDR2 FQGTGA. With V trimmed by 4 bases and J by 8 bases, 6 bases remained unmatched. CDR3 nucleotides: TGTGCCAGCAGCTCCAACAGGGGGTTTGGGGAGCTGTTTTTT. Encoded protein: CASSSNRGFGELFF. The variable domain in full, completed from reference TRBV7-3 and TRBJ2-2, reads GAGVSQTPSNKVTEKGKYVELRCDPISGHTALYWYRQSLGQGPEFLIYFQGTGAADDSGLPNDRFFAVRPEGSVSTLKIQRTERGDSAVYLCASSSNRGFGELFFGEGSRLTVL.

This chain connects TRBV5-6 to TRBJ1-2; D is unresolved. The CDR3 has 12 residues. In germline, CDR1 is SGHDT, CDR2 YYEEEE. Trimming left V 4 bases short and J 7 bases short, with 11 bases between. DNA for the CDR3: TGTGCCAGCAGCCCGGTAGCGGGTGGCTACACCTTC. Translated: CASSPVAGGYTF.

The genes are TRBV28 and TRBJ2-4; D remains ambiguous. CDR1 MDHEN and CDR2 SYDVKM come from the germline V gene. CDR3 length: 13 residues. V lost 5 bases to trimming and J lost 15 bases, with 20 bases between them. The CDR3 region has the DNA TGTGCCAGCAGTCCCCTCCTCTACTACTTCCCGTACTTC. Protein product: CASSPLLYYFPYF. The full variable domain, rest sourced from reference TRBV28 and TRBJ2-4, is DVKVTQSSRYLVKRTGEKVFLECVQDMDHENMFWYRQDPGLGLRLIYFSYDVKMKEKGDIPEGYSVSREKKERFSLILESASTNQTSMYLCASSPLLYYFPYFGAGTRLSVL.

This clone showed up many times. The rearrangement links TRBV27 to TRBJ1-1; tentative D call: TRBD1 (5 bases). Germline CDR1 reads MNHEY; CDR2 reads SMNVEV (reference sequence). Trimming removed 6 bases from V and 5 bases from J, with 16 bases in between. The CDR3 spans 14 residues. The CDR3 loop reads CASSLRVAGTEAFF. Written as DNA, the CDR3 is TGTGCCAGCAGCCTCAGGGTGGCGGGTACTGAAGCTTTCTTT.

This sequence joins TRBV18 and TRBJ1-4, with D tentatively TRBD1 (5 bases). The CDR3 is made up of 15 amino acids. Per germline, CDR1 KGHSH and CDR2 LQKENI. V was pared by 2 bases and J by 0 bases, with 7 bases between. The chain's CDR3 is CASSPRTSTNEKLFF. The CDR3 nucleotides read TGTGCCAGCTCACCAAGGACATCAACTAATGAAAAACTGTTTTTT.

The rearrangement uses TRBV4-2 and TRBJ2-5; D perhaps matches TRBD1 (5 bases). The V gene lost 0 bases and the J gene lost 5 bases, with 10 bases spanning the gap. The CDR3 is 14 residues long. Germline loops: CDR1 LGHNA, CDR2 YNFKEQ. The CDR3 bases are TGTGCCAGCAGCCAAGATTATAGGGGTGAGACCCAGTACTTC. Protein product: CASSQDYRGETQYF.

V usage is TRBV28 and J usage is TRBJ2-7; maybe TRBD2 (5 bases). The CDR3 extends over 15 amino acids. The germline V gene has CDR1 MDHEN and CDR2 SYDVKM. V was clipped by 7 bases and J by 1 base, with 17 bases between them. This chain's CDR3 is CASTGGGEGSYEQYF. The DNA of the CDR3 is TGTGCCAGCACTGGAGGAGGAGAGGGTTCCTACGAGCAGTACTTC.

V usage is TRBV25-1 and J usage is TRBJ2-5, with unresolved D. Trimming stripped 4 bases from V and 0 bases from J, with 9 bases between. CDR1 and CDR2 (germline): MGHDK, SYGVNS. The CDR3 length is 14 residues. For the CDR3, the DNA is TGTGCCAGCAGTGTTACCCTCCACCAAGAGACCCAGTACTTC. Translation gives CASSVTLHQETQYF. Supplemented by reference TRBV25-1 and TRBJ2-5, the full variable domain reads EADIYQTPRYLVIGTGKKITLECSQTMGHDKMYWYQQDPGMELHLIHYSYGVNSTEKGDLSSESTVSRIRTEHFPLTLESARPSHTSQYLCASSVTLHQETQYFGPGTRLLVL.

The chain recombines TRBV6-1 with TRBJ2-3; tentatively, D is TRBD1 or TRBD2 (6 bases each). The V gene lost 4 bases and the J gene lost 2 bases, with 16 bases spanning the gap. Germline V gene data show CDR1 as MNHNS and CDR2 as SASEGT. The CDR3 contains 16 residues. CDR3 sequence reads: CASSGRGTYATDTQYF. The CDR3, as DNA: TGTGCCAGCAGTGGGAGGGGGACATACGCCACAGATACGCAGTATTTT.

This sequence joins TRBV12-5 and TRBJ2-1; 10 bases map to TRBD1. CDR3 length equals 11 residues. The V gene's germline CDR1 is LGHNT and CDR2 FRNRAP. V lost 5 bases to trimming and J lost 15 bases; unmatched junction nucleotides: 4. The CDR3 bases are TGTGCTAGTGGTACCGGACAGGGGGGGTTCTTC. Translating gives CASGTGQGGFF.

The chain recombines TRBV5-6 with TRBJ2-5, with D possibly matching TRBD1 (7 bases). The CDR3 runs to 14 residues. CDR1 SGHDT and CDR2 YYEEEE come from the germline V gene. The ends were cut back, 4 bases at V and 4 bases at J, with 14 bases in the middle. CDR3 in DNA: TGTGCCAGCAGCGCGGGACAGCTCCGAGAGACCCAGTACTTC. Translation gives CASSAGQLRETQYF.

The CDR3 DNA sequence: TGTGCCAGCTCACCACCTAGCGGGAACACCTACGAGCAGTACTTC. Protein sequence: CASSPPSGNTYEQYF. The chain joins TRBV18 to TRBJ2-7; 8 bases match TRBD2. In germline, CDR1 is KGHSH, CDR2 LQKENI. The V gene end was trimmed by 0 bases and the J gene end by 2 bases; junction bases not matched to a gene: 3. The CDR3 length is 15 residues. Filled out from reference TRBV18 and TRBJ2-7, the complete variable domain reads NAGVMQNPRHLVRRRGQEARLRCSPMKGHSHVYWYRQLPEEGLKFMVYLQKENIIDESGMPKERFSAEFPKEGPSILRIQQVVRGDSAAYFCASSPPSGNTYEQYFGPGTRLTVT.

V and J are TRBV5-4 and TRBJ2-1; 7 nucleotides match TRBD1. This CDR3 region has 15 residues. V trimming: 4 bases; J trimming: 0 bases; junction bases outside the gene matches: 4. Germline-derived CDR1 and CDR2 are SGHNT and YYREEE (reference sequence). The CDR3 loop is CASSQTGYSYNEQFF. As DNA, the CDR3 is TGTGCCAGCAGCCAGACAGGGTACTCCTACAATGAGCAGTTCTTC.

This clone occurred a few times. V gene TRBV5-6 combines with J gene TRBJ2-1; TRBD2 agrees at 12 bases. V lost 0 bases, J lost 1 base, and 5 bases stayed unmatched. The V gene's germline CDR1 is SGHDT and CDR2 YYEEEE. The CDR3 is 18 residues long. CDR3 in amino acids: CASSLATSGSWSYNEQFF. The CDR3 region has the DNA TGTGCCAGCAGCTTGGCGACTAGCGGGAGTTGGTCCTACAATGAGCAGTTCTTC.